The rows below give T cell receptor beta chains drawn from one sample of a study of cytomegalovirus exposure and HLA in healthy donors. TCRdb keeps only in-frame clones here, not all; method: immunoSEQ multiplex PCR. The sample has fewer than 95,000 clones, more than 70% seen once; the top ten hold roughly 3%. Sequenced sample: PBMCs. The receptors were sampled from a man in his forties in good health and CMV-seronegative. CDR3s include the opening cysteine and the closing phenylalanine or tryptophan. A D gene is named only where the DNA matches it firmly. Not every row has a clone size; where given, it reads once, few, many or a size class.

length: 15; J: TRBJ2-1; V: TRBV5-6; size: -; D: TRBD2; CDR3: CASSFRSRGTGEQFF; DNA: TGTGCCAGCAGCTTCCGGTCGCGGGGGACGGGTGAGCAGTTCTTC
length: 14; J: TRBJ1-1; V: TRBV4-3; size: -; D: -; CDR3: CASSRQFQDTEAFF; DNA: TGCGCCAGCAGCCGACAGTTCCAGGACACTGAAGCTTTCTTT
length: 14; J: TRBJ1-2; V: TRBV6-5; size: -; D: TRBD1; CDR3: CASSRDRSFYGYTF; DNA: TGTGCCAGCAGCCGGGACAGGAGTTTTTATGGCTACACCTTC
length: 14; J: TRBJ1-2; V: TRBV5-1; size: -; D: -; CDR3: CASSSQDGNYGYTF; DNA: TGCGCCAGCAGCTCACAGGACGGTAACTATGGCTACACCTTC
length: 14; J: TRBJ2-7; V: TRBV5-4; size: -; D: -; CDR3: CASSLRGNSYEQYF; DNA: TGTGCCAGCAGCTTGAGGGGAAACTCCTACGAGCAGTACTTC
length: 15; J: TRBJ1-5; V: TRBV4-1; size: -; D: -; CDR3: CASSQASGLHQPQHF; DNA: TGCGCCAGCAGCCAAGCGTCCGGACTACATCAGCCCCAGCATTTT
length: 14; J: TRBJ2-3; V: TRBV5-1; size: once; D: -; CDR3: CASSWGGGTDTQYF; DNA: TGCGCCAGCAGCTGGGGCGGAGGCACAGATACGCAGTATTTT
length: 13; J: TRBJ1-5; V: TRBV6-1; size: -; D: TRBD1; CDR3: CASRDRGDQPQHF; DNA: TGTGCCAGCAGGGACAGGGGCGATCAGCCCCAGCATTTT
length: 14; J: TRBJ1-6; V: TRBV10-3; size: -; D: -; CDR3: CAINPGLTNSPLHF; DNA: TGTGCCATCAACCCGGGACTTACAAATTCACCCCTCCACTTT
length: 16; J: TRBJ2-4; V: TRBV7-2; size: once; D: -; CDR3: CASSSLPVAGGNIQYF; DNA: TGTGCCAGCAGCTCCCTCCCGGTCGCAGGGGGGAACATTCAGTACTTC
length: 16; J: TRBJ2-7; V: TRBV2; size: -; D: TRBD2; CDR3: CASSEASPGGNYEQYF; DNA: TGTGCCAGCAGTGAAGCCAGTCCGGGGGGGAACTACGAGCAGTACTTC
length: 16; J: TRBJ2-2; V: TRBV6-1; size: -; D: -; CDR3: CASSAFKGVGTGELFF; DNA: TGTGCCAGCAGTGCCTTTAAGGGGGTCGGCACCGGGGAGCTGTTTTTT
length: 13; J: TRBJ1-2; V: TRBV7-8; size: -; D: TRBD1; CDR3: CASSGQGAGGYTF; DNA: TGTGCCAGCAGCGGTCAGGGGGCGGGAGGCTACACCTTC
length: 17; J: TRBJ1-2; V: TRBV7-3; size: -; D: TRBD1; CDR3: CASSRTPRTGANYGYTF; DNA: TGTGCCAGCAGCCGAACCCCTCGGACAGGGGCCAACTATGGCTACACCTTC
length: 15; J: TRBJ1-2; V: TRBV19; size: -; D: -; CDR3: CASSIGRQGNYGYTF; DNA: TGTGCCAGTAGTATAGGTCGGCAGGGGAACTATGGCTACACCTTC
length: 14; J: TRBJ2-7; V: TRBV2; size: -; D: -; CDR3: CASNPSVPYYEQYF; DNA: TGTGCCAGCAACCCCTCGGTTCCTTACTACGAGCAGTACTTC
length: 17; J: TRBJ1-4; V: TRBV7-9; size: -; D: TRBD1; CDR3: CASSLARPGQANEKLFF; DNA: TGTGCCAGCAGCTTAGCGAGACCGGGACAGGCTAATGAAAAACTGTTTTTT
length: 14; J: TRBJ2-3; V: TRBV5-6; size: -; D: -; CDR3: CASSFYSSTDTQYF; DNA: TGTGCCAGCAGCTTCTACTCTAGCACAGATACGCAGTATTTT
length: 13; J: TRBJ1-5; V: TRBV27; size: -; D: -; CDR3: CASSFERDQPQHF; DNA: TGTGCCAGCAGTTTTGAGAGGGATCAGCCCCAGCATTTT
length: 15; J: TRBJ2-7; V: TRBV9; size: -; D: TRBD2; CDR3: CASSEGTGGAYEQYF; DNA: TGTGCCAGCAGCGAGGGGACCGGGGGGGCCTACGAGCAGTACTTC
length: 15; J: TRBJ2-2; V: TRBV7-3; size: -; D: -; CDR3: CASSLRRANTGELFF; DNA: TGTGCCAGCAGCTTAAGACGGGCGAACACCGGGGAGCTGTTTTTT
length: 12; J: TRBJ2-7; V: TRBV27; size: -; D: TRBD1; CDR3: CASKTGKYEQYF; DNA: TGTGCCAGCAAGACAGGGAAGTACGAGCAGTACTTC
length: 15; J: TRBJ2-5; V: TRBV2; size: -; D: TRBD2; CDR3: CASSEVLAPQETQYF; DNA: TGTGCCAGCAGTGAAGTACTAGCGCCCCAAGAGACCCAGTACTTC
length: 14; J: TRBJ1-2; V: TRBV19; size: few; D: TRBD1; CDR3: CAGRDRDFNYGYTF; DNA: TGTGCCGGCCGGGACAGGGATTTTAACTATGGCTACACCTTC
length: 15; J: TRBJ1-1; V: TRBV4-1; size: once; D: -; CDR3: CASSPQGREVPPAFF; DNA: TGCGCCAGCAGCCCTCAGGGCAGGGAAGTTCCCCCGGCTTTCTTT
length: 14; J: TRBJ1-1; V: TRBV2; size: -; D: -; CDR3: CASRLEGGDTEAFF; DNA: TGTGCCAGCAGACTGGAGGGAGGCGACACTGAAGCTTTCTTT
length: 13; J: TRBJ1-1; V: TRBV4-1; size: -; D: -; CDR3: CASSSSGNTEAFF; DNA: TGCGCCAGCAGCTCCAGTGGGAACACTGAAGCTTTCTTT
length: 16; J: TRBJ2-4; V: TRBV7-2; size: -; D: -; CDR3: CASTASLGVLGNIQYF; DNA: TGTGCCAGCACCGCTTCTCTAGGGGTCCTCGGGAACATTCAGTACTTC
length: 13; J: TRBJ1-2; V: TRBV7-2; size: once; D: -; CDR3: CASSYQQLYGYTF; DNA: TGTGCCAGCAGCTACCAACAGCTCTATGGCTACACCTTC
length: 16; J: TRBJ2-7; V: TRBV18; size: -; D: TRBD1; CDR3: CASSPRPGTGVYEQYF; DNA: TGTGCCAGCTCACCCCGTCCCGGGACAGGGGTCTACGAGCAGTACTTC
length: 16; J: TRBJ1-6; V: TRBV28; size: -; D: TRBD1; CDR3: CASSFRWTGNFSPLHF; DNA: TGTGCCAGCAGTTTTCGCTGGACAGGGAACTTCTCACCCCTCCACTTT
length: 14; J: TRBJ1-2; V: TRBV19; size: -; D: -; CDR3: CASSQRGILNGYTF; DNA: TGTGCCAGTAGTCAGCGGGGCATCCTTAATGGCTACACCTTC
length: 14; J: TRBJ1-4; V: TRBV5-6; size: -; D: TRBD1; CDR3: CASSWDSFGEKLFF; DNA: TGTGCCAGCAGCTGGGACAGCTTTGGGGAAAAACTGTTTTTT
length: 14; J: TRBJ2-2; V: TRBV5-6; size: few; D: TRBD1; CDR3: CASSSTGVAGELFF; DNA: TGTGCCAGCAGCTCGACAGGGGTCGCCGGGGAGCTGTTTTTT
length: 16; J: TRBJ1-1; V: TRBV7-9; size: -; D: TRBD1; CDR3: CSSSPGQGVPNTEAFF; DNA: TGTTCCAGCAGCCCGGGACAGGGGGTCCCGAACACTGAAGCTTTCTTT